The 20 T cell receptor beta chains in this list originate from one sample, sequenced in a study of T cells after posttransplantation cyclophosphamide. Profiling relied on immunoSEQ multiplex PCR, and the TCRdb table lists in-frame clones only, not all of them. The sample has some 11,000 clones, roughly nine tenths seen once. Cyclophosphamide on days +3 and +4 followed busulfan-fludarabine conditioning and a marrow graft. The source was CD4+ T cells sorted from PBMCs, collected after allogeneic stem cell transplant with posttransplant cyclophosphamide. The receptors were sampled from a young adult male patient who received an allogeneic stem cell transplant from a related donor, was CMV-positive, and had acute GVHD only. The graft donor may have given rise to some T cells.

V gene TRBV7-6 combines with J gene TRBJ2-3, with 10 bases fitting TRBD2. There are 15 residues in the CDR3. Germline assignment: CDR1 SGHVS and CDR2 FNYEAQ. The J segment lost 3 bases and the V segment lost 2 bases, leaving 2 bases of the junction unmatched. CDR3 protein: CASSLSGGATDTQYF. As DNA, the CDR3 is TGTGCCAGCAGCTTAAGCGGGGGGGCGACAGATACGCAGTATTTT.

The chain joins TRBV28 to TRBJ1-2; 11 positions match TRBD1. There are 17 residues in the CDR3. J gave up 4 bases and V 1 base, and 8 bases lay outside the gene matches. CDR1 is MDHEN and CDR2 is SYDVKM in the germline V gene. CDR3 protein: CASSLSIGTGGGYGYTF. CDR3 bases: TGTGCCAGCAGTTTATCGATCGGGACAGGGGGAGGCTATGGCTACACCTTC.

The chain recombines TRBV7-8 with TRBJ1-1, with D possibly being TRBD1 (6 bases). Per germline, CDR1 SGHVS and CDR2 FQNEAQ. Trimming pared 3 bases from V and 5 bases from J, leaving 13 bases between. This CDR3 comprises 14 residues. The chain's CDR3 is CASSFSRGETEAFF. CDR3 DNA: TGTGCCAGCAGCTTTAGCAGGGGCGAGACTGAAGCTTTCTTT.

Here the CDR3 reads CASSSGTYYGYTF. CDR3 DNA: TGTGCCAGCAGTTCCGGGACATACTATGGCTACACCTTC. The chain has TRBV28 and TRBJ1-2; possibly TRBD1 for D (6 bases). Germline lookup yields CDR1 MDHEN and CDR2 SYDVKM. The CDR3 has 13 residues. With 4 bases removed from V and 3 bases from J, the gap between germline ends came to 9 bases.

V usage is TRBV6-1 and J usage is TRBJ1-3; D is unresolved. Trimming removed 6 bases at V and 0 bases at J, with 12 bases between. The germline V gene has CDR1 MNHNS and CDR2 SASEGT. This CDR3 is 15 amino acids long. CDR3 nucleotide sequence: TGTGCCAGCAGCAGTCGACGGAGCTCTGGAAACACCATATATTTT. Amino acid sequence: CASSSRRSSGNTIYF.

The rearrangement links TRBV27 to TRBJ1-6, with D perhaps TRBD1 (6 bases). Germline assignment: CDR1 MNHEY and CDR2 SMNVEV (reference sequence). V lost 6 bases, J lost 14 bases, and 17 bases lay in between. The CDR3 extends over 13 amino acids. The CDR3 loop reads CASRSGVLGALHF. The CDR3 DNA is TGTGCCAGCAGATCAGGGGTTCTTGGGGCCCTCCACTTT.

The rearrangement joins TRBV9 to TRBJ2-2; 13 bases agree with TRBD2. V lost 3 bases and J lost 6; bases outside the gene matches: 5. From germline, CDR1 is SGDLS and CDR2 YYNGEE. This CDR3 is built from 16 residues. The CDR3 bases are TGTGCCAGCAGCGCCACTAGCGGGGGGGACGCCGGGGAGCTGTTTTTT. It yields the protein CASSATSGGDAGELFF.

V and J are TRBV6-5 and TRBJ2-4; 9 nucleotides match TRBD2. Germline V gives CDR1 MNHEY, CDR2 SVGAGI. The V segment lost 7 bases and the J segment 3 bases; nucleotides outside the gene matches: 1. The length of the CDR3 is 13 residues. The CDR3 sequence is CASTTSGKNIQYF. In DNA form, the CDR3 reads TGTGCCAGCACGACTAGCGGCAAAAACATTCAGTACTTC.

The chain employs TRBV7-2 and TRBJ1-2, with TRBD1 matching 8 bases. V lost 6 bases, J lost 5 bases, and 5 bases stayed unmatched. Germline CDR1 is SGHTA and CDR2 is FQGNSA. This CDR3 contains 13 residues. CDR3 amino acids: CASSLDRGYGYTF. The CDR3 DNA reads as TGTGCCAGCAGTCTAGACAGGGGTTATGGCTACACCTTC.

The V and J genes are TRBV15 and TRBJ2-3; 9 nucleotides agree with TRBD2. From germline, CDR1 is LNHNV and CDR2 YYDKDF (reference sequence). CDR3 length equals 15 residues. The V gene end was trimmed by 3 bases and the J gene end by 2 bases; junction bases not matched to a gene: 3. CDR3 in amino acids: CATSSRGGDTDTQYF. CDR3 nucleotides: TGTGCCACCAGCAGTCGCGGGGGGGACACAGATACGCAGTATTTT. Looking up the rest from reference TRBV15 and TRBJ2-3 gives the full variable domain: DAMVIQNPRYQVTQFGKPVTLSCSQTLNHNVMYWYQQKSSQAPKLLFHYYDKDFNNEADTPDNFQSRRPNTSFCFLDIRSPGLGDTAMYLCATSSRGGDTDTQYFGPGTRLTVL.

This clone occurred once. This chain connects TRBV2 to TRBJ2-1, with D uncertain. The germline V and J ends were trimmed by 4 bases and 6 bases, with 4 bases remaining between them. The germline gives CDR1 SNHLY, CDR2 FYNNEI. This CDR3 region has 11 residues. The CDR3, as DNA: TGTGCCAGCAGTGTTAGCAATGAGCAGTTCTTC. Protein sequence: CASSVSNEQFF. Supplemented by reference TRBV2 and TRBJ2-1, the full variable domain reads EPEVTQTPSHQVTQMGQEVILRCVPISNHLYFYWYRQILGQKVEFLVSFYNNEISEKSEIFDDQFSVERPDGSNFTLKIRSTKLEDSAMYFCASSVSNEQFFGPGTRLTVL.

The chain is built from TRBV19 and TRBJ1-1; 10 positions agree with TRBD1. Germline CDR1 is LNHDA and CDR2 is SQIVND (reference sequence). V lost 5 bases and J lost 5; bases outside the gene matches: 8. The CDR3 is made up of 15 amino acids. CDR3 sequence (DNA): TGTGCCAGTAGTCCAAGGACAGGGGGAGGAACTGAAGCTTTCTTT. Encoded protein: CASSPRTGGGTEAFF.

The chain joins TRBV19 to TRBJ1-5; 8 nucleotides agree with TRBD1. In germline, CDR1 is LNHDA, CDR2 SQIVND (reference sequence). V gave up 4 bases and J gave up 5 bases; unmatched junction bases: 7. The CDR3 runs to 15 residues. The CDR3 region is CASSRRQGIDQPQHF. The DNA of the CDR3 is TGTGCCAGTAGTAGAAGACAGGGGATTGATCAGCCCCAGCATTTT.

This clone was seen a single time. The same CDR3 is also encoded by other DNA sequences in this sample. The V and J genes are TRBV2 and TRBJ2-2, with D possibly being TRBD1 (5 bases). Germline CDR1 SNHLY, CDR2 FYNNEI. The CDR3 is 13 amino acids. The germline V and J ends were trimmed by 1 base and 5 bases, with 5 bases remaining between them. CDR3 loop: CASSEEGTGELFF. The DNA of the CDR3 is TGTGCCAGCAGTGAAGAGGGGACCGGGGAGCTGTTTTTT. Complete variable domain (other parts from reference TRBV2 and TRBJ2-2): EPEVTQTPSHQVTQMGQEVILRCVPISNHLYFYWYRQILGQKVEFLVSFYNNEISEKSEIFDDQFSVERPDGSNFTLKIRSTKLEDSAMYFCASSEEGTGELFFGEGSRLTVL.

The chain joins TRBV6-1 to TRBJ2-2; D might be TRBD1 (6 bases). V gave up 2 bases and J gave up 3 bases, with 7 bases separating them. Germline values: CDR1 MNHNS, CDR2 SASEGT. This CDR3 is 14 amino acids long. The CDR3 is CASSEQGYTGELFF. The CDR3 DNA reads as TGTGCCAGCAGTGAACAGGGGTACACCGGGGAGCTGTTTTTT.

This sequence joins TRBV30 and TRBJ2-2; a possible D gene is TRBD1 (5 bases). This CDR3 region has 14 residues. Per the germline V gene, CDR1 is GTSNPN and CDR2 is SVGIG (reference sequence). Trimming removed 1 base at V and 0 bases at J, with 6 bases between. The CDR3 loop is CAWSAQANTGELFF. CDR3 DNA sequence: TGTGCCTGGAGTGCACAGGCGAACACCGGGGAGCTGTTTTTT.

This clone has a handful of counts. This chain uses TRBV6-5 with TRBJ1-4; TRBD1 matches 8 bases. CDR3 length equals 15 residues. The germline CDR1 and CDR2 sequences are MNHEY and SVGAGI. The V gene end was trimmed by 2 bases and the J gene end by 8 bases; junction bases not matched to a gene: 7. The CDR3 DNA reads TGTGCCAGCAGTTACGTCCAGGGGGCGGGGGAAAAACTGTTTTTT. This codes for CASSYVQGAGEKLFF.

V gene TRBV25-1 combines with J gene TRBJ2-1; unclear D gene. CDR3 length: 13 amino acids. V shed 11 bases and J shed 8 bases, with 19 bases lying between them. Germline V lookup: CDR1 MGHDK, CDR2 SYGVNS. The chain's CDR3 is CAPLHEAAHEQFF. The DNA for the CDR3 is TGTGCCCCTCTTCATGAGGCGGCCCATGAGCAGTTCTTC.

This rearrangement joins TRBV6-4 to TRBJ2-2; TRBD1 matches 8 bases. V lost 4 bases, J lost 2 bases, and 3 bases stayed unmatched. The germline V gene has CDR1 MRHNA and CDR2 SNTAGT. This CDR3 comprises 15 residues. CDR3 DNA: TGTGCCAGCAGTGCGGACAGGGTTAACACCGGGGAGCTGTTTTTT. It translates to CASSADRVNTGELFF.

The chain has TRBV7-9 and TRBJ1-6; D unresolved. This CDR3 spans 11 amino acids. Germline V gene sequence: CDR1 SEHNR, CDR2 FQNEAQ (reference sequence). Trimming cost V 5 bases and J 13 bases, with 9 bases left between them. DNA of the CDR3: TGTGCCAGCAGCCTATCGTCCCCCCTCCACTTT. It is translated as CASSLSSPLHF.